The 15 T cell receptor beta chains below all came from one sample that was sequenced in a study of shared clonotypes between healthy human individuals. Clones were read by immunoSEQ multiplex PCR, and TCRdb kept only the in-frame ones, dropping some. The sample holds fewer than 700,000 clones; approximately 95% are singletons and the top ten take around 0.11%. CD8 cells regarded as naive lacked CD45RO, were positively chosen for CCR7, and omitted terminally differentiated effector memory CD45RA+ cells. Sequencing used naive CD8+ T cells sorted from blood. These receptors originate from a young woman in good health.

V and J are TRBV2 and TRBJ2-7; D is uncertain. The germline V gene has CDR1 SNHLY and CDR2 FYNNEI. The CDR3 has 12 amino acids. With 7 bases removed from V and 2 bases from J, the gap between germline ends came to 9 bases. The CDR3 here is CASIWQTYEQYF. In DNA, the CDR3 is TGTGCCAGCATTTGGCAGACCTACGAGCAGTACTTC.

Comment on this clone: This sample also contains other DNA sequences that code for the same CDR3. V usage is TRBV27 and J usage is TRBJ1-1; maybe TRBD1 (5 bases). V lost 6 bases to trimming and J lost 4 bases, with 9 bases between them. The CDR3 loop spans 12 amino acids. The germline gives CDR1 MNHEY, CDR2 SMNVEV (reference sequence). In nucleotides, the CDR3 is TGTGCCAGCAGAACTGGGGGCACTGAAGCTTTCTTT. This codes for CASRTGGTEAFF.

The CDR3 DNA reads as TGTGCCAGCAGCAAGAGGGGCACCTACACTGAAGCTTTCTTT. Its protein is CASSKRGTYTEAFF. This chain links TRBV28 with TRBJ1-1; D perhaps matches TRBD1 (5 bases). This CDR3 is built from 14 residues. Looked up from germline, CDR1 is MDHEN and CDR2 is SYDVKM. V was shortened by 6 bases and J by 3 bases, with 14 bases between the two germline ends.

This clone has a single count. The rearrangement uses TRBV7-9 and TRBJ2-1; the D gene is possibly TRBD2 (6 bases). The V end lost 1 base, the J end lost 5 bases, and 12 bases lay between the germline ends. The CDR3 sequence is 15 residues long. Germline lookup yields CDR1 SEHNR and CDR2 FQNEAQ (reference sequence). The CDR3 bases are TGTGCCAGCAGCTTAGGGGAGGAACTCCACAATGAGCAGTTCTTC. It translates to CASSLGEELHNEQFF. Looking up the rest from reference TRBV7-9 and TRBJ2-1 gives the full variable domain: DTGVSQNPRHKITKRGQNVTFRCDPISEHNRLYWYRQTLGQGPEFLTYFQNEAQLEKSRLLSDRFSAERPKGSFSTLEIQRTEQGDSAMYLCASSLGEELHNEQFFGPGTRLTVL.

V is TRBV4-1 and J is TRBJ2-3; D is undetermined. Trimming shortened V by 3 bases and J by 6 bases, and 13 bases separated the two germline ends. Germline V gives CDR1 MGHRA, CDR2 YSYEKL. The CDR3 is made up of 14 amino acids. The CDR3 nucleotides are TGCGCCAGCAGCCAGATGGCCTTAAGTGATACGCAGTATTTT. Its protein product is CASSQMALSDTQYF.

This clone is a singleton in its sample. This chain joins TRBV2 and TRBJ2-3, with D possibly TRBD1 on 5 matching bases. Per the germline V gene, CDR1 is SNHLY and CDR2 is FYNNEI. The CDR3 runs 14 residues. V was clipped by 1 base and J by 3 bases, with 8 bases between them. Here the CDR3 DNA reads TGTGCCAGCAGTGAAGGGCAGGGAACAGATACGCAGTATTTT. Protein product: CASSEGQGTDTQYF.

This chain joins TRBV6-5 and TRBJ2-2, with D possibly being TRBD2 (5 bases). The V gene's germline CDR1 is MNHEY and CDR2 SVGAGI. The CDR3 has 13 amino acids. V shed 2 bases and J shed 6 bases, with 7 bases lying between them. The CDR3 protein is CASSYGSAGELFF. The CDR3 DNA sequence: TGTGCCAGCAGTTACGGGAGCGCCGGGGAGCTGTTTTTT.

The V gene is TRBV5-8, the J gene TRBJ2-3; 7 positions match TRBD1. Losses at the gene ends were 5 bases for V and 0 bases for J; bases not matched to a gene: 6. The germline V gene encodes CDR1 SGHTS and CDR2 YDEGEE. The length of the CDR3 is 15 residues. The CDR3 nucleotides read TGTGCCAGCAGTGGGGGACAGTTTAGCACAGATACGCAGTATTTT. Translating gives CASSGGQFSTDTQYF.

The chain joins TRBV11-2 to TRBJ1-1, with D maybe TRBD1 (5 bases). The germline V gene encodes CDR1 SGHAT and CDR2 FQNNGV. The V gene lost 5 bases and the J gene lost 4 bases, with 17 bases spanning the gap. The CDR3 is 15 amino acids. The CDR3 DNA reads as TGTGCCAGCAGCACGGGACTTTATCAGTCCACTGAAGCTTTCTTT. Translation: CASSTGLYQSTEAFF. Full variable domain (rest looked up from reference TRBV11-2 and TRBJ1-1): EAGVAQSPRYKIIEKRQSVAFWCNPISGHATLYWYQQILGQGPKLLIQFQNNGVVDDSQLPKDRFSAERLKGVDSTLKIQPAKLEDSAVYLCASSTGLYQSTEAFFGQGTRLTVV.

The rearrangement uses TRBV28 and TRBJ2-7, with 7 nucleotides matching TRBD2. The CDR3 is 17 residues long. In germline, CDR1 is MDHEN, CDR2 SYDVKM. V lost 5 bases to trimming and J lost 4 bases; unmatched junction nucleotides: 17. In nucleotides, the CDR3 is TGTGCCAGCAGTGTTATTTTGAACCGGGACTATATATACGAGCAGTACTTC. Translated: CASSVILNRDYIYEQYF.

The chain links TRBV5-5 to TRBJ1-5; D possibly corresponds to TRBD1 (5 bases). V lost 1 base and J 0 bases, leaving 8 bases between the germline ends. The CDR3 has 15 amino acids. CDR1 is SGHKS, CDR2 YYEKEE, per germline (reference sequence). CDR3 loop: CASSLNQGSNQPQHF. CDR3 coding DNA: TGTGCCAGCAGCTTGAATCAGGGTAGCAATCAGCCCCAGCATTTT.

The V call is TRBV28, the J call TRBJ2-5; D is uncertain. The J call is in doubt because the DNA end fits TRBJ2-7 better. CDR1 is MDHEN and CDR2 is SYDVKM in the germline V gene. The CDR3 contains 14 residues. CDR3 in DNA: TGTGCCAGCAGTTTCGGAACTATCACCTACGAGCAGTACTTC. Its protein is CASSFGTITYEQYF.

This chain links TRBV13 with TRBJ1-1; D is uncertain. V lost 2 bases to trimming and J lost 3 bases, with 7 bases between them. This CDR3 region has 13 residues. Germline assignment: CDR1 PRHDT and CDR2 FYEKMQ (reference sequence). The CDR3 DNA is TGTGCCAGCAGCTTATACCGAGACACTGAAGCTTTCTTT. The encoded protein is CASSLYRDTEAFF.

The chain has TRBV28 and TRBJ2-3; 7 bases match TRBD2. This CDR3 is 14 amino acids long. The V and J ends lost 5 bases and 8 bases, in that order; junction bases with no gene match: 10. The germline CDR1 and CDR2 sequences are MDHEN and SYDVKM. The CDR3 reads CASSRPQGGSTQYF. The CDR3 DNA sequence: TGTGCCAGCAGTCGCCCCCAGGGAGGGAGTACGCAGTATTTT.

This clone was found once. This sequence joins TRBV15 and TRBJ2-7; D perhaps matches TRBD2 (5 bases). V was shortened by 4 bases and J by 3 bases, with 7 bases between the two germline ends. This CDR3 is 12 amino acids long. The germline V gene has CDR1 LNHNV and CDR2 YYDKDF (reference sequence). The CDR3, as DNA: TGTGCCACCAGCACCGGGGTCTACGAGCAGTACTTC. Its protein product is CATSTGVYEQYF.